The 7 T cell receptor beta chains reported below all come from one sample, sequenced in a study of cytomegalovirus exposure and HLA in healthy donors. TCRdb's copy holds only in-frame clones and misses some; the assay was immunoSEQ multiplex PCR. There are about 47,000 clones in the sample; around nine tenths occur only once, and about 5% lies in the top ten. The sequencing sample was made of PBMCs. These receptors were collected from a man aged 18 to 29 in good health and CMV-seronegative.

The CDR3 region has the DNA TGTGCCAGCAGGGACAGGAAGACCTACGAGCAGTACTTC. Protein: CASRDRKTYEQYF. The chain combines TRBV7-2 with TRBJ2-5; 7 bases fit TRBD1. Judging by the DNA end, TRBJ2-7 fits better; the J call may be wrong. Germline V CDR1 and CDR2: SGHTA, FQGNSA. The CDR3 consists of 13 residues.

The CDR3 loop reads CSVVAGGSYGYTF. The DNA of the CDR3 is TGCAGCGTTGTAGCAGGGGGCAGCTATGGCTACACCTTC. The chain recombines TRBV29-1 with TRBJ1-2; 8 bases map to TRBD1. CDR3 length equals 13 residues. V shed 4 bases and J 4 bases; nucleotides not matched to a gene: 5. Germline V CDR1 and CDR2: SQVTM, ANQGSEA.

The chain employs TRBV11-1 and TRBJ2-5; a possible D gene is TRBD2 (5 bases). CDR1 is SGHAT and CDR2 is FQDESV in the germline V gene (reference sequence). Trimming shortened V by 5 bases and J by 2 bases, and 9 bases separated the two germline ends. The CDR3 has 13 residues. The CDR3 is CASSQLVQETQYF. The DNA of the CDR3 is TGTGCCAGCAGCCAACTAGTTCAAGAGACCCAGTACTTC.

This chain links TRBV27 with TRBJ2-7; 9 bases are a match to TRBD1. The V and J ends lost 10 bases and 4 bases, in that order; junction bases with no gene match: 14. The CDR3 totals 15 residues. CDR1 is MNHEY, CDR2 SMNVEV, per germline (reference sequence). CDR3 region: CATRPQAQGAYEQYF. CDR3 in DNA: TGTGCCACCAGGCCGCAGGCACAGGGGGCGTACGAGCAGTACTTC.

Details on this clone: One end of the junction varies from germline; a read error may be responsible. V usage is TRBV4-1 and J usage is TRBJ2-1, with 11 bases identical to TRBD2. This CDR3 spans 16 amino acids. CDR1 MGHRA and CDR2 YSYEKL come from the germline V gene. CDR3 region: CASTQRVAGGSSEQFF. CDR3 DNA: TGCGCCAGCACCCAAAGAGTAGCGGGGGGGAGCAGTGAGCAGTTCTTC.

This chain links TRBV9 with TRBJ2-3; no clear D gene. This CDR3 comprises 14 residues. V dropped 0 bases and J dropped 2 bases, with 7 bases sitting between them. From germline, CDR1 is SGDLS and CDR2 YYNGEE. CDR3 bases: TGTGCCAGCAGCGTAGATCGGTTCACAGATACGCAGTATTTT. Translated, it gives CASSVDRFTDTQYF.

The CDR3 DNA reads as TGTGCCATCAGTGAGACCCTAGCGGGGGGTCGTTATACGCAGTATTTT. It specifies CAISETLAGGRYTQYF. The V and J genes are TRBV10-3 and TRBJ2-3; 11 positions agree with TRBD2. Germline assignment: CDR1 ENHRY and CDR2 SYGVKD. Trimming removed 2 bases from V and 7 bases from J; junction bases left unmatched: 8. CDR3 length: 16 residues.